This paragraph covers one TCR beta chain sequence. The entry originates in a study of blood T cell repertoires in COVID-19. Overall study context: Material from acute and convalescent COVID-19 was sourced from the United States, Italy and Spain. Sample material is recorded as cDNA or gDNA derived from T cells, B-cell-depleted T cells, or PBMCs.

Authors' methods: Amplified reference gene primers provided the basis for estimating nucleated cell counts. Assay: immunoSEQ multiplex PCR; the TCRdb copy retains only in-frame clones and omits some. The V and J calls and clone size are taken from that table; D and trimming were inferred from the DNA. This table has fewer than 85,000 clones, 65% to 80% appearing once. The CDR3 loop spans 13 amino acids. The germline V gene has CDR1 GTSNPN and CDR2 SVGIG (reference sequence). V shed 4 bases and J shed 7 bases, with 16 bases lying between them. This chain connects TRBV30 to TRBJ1-2; D is unresolved. The clonotype originates from a woman of 80 years or more with active or convalescent COVID-19. Input material: peripheral blood. In nucleotides, the CDR3 is TGTGCCTGGAATTTTCGGAGGTCGGGTGGCTACACCTTC. This encodes CAWNFRRSGGYTF.